The clone carrying this T cell receptor (beta chain) was observed once. The antigen is unknown. This sample is drawn from a study of beta chain features in type 1 diabetes. The isolated RNA, all of it, was reverse transcribed, so expressed TCRB transcripts were what got sequenced. Method: immunoSEQ multiplex PCR; TCRdb's copy keeps in-frame clones and lacks some. The sample records about 280,000 clones, approximately 16% being singletons. Study observations and caveats: Patients' naive, central memory and Treg TCRB repertoires seemed closer to one another than those of healthy donors. PCR might favor shorter templates, equally in patients and controls. All four CD4+ subsets of Type 1 diabetes patients contained TCRB CDR3s that were moderately but significantly shorter.

Trimming removed 2 bases from V and 4 bases from J; junction bases left unmatched: 3. Per the germline V gene, CDR1 is MDHEN and CDR2 is SYDVKM. The CDR3 has 15 residues. The chain has TRBV28 and TRBJ2-7, with 12 bases lining up with TRBD1. The sequenced material came from naive CD4+ T cells from blood. The sequence came from a man aged 18 to 29 with type 1 diabetes. CDR3 bases: TGTGCCAGCAGTTTAGTGGGACAGGGGGCGTACGAGCAGTACTTC. Protein sequence: CASSLVGQGAYEQYF. Full variable domain (missing parts from reference TRBV28 and TRBJ2-7): DVKVTQSSRYLVKRTGEKVFLECVQDMDHENMFWYRQDPGLGLRLIYFSYDVKMKEKGDIPEGYSVSREKKERFSLILESASTNQTSMYLCASSLVGQGAYEQYFGPGTRLTVT.